This T cell receptor beta chain derives from a study of a mutant IDH1 vaccine in newly diagnosed glioma. Overall study context: Across weeks 1, 3, 5, 7, 11, 15, 19 and 23, patients received a vaccination each time, eight in all. Either 4-6 weeks after radiotherapy alone or alongside temozolomide, vaccination was begun.

The CDR3 loop spans 12 amino acids. Germline CDR1 reads MGHDK; CDR2 reads SYGVNS. This clone was recorded once. Its antigen is as yet unknown. The junction differs from germline at one of its ends, possibly a read error. Time point denoted: week 23, last vaccination. Each vaccine dose was 300 ug of mutant IDH1 20-mer peptide, with topical imiquimod. Repertoires were generated with immunoSEQ multiplex PCR, while TCRdb's copy carries only in-frame clones and drops some. In the table there are approximately 82,000 clones, 70% to 90% of which are singletons. Sequencing was performed on PBMCs, taken from a glioma patient whose treatment included an IDH1 peptide vaccine. This rearrangement joins TRBV25-1 to TRBJ2-2; D might be TRBD2 (5 bases). The receptor comes from a young man with glioma. Some clones in this sample may be carry-over from other donors' samples. Written as DNA, the CDR3 is TGTGCCAGTACATCCGAACACCGGGGAGCTGTTTTT. Protein sequence: CASTSEHRGAVF.